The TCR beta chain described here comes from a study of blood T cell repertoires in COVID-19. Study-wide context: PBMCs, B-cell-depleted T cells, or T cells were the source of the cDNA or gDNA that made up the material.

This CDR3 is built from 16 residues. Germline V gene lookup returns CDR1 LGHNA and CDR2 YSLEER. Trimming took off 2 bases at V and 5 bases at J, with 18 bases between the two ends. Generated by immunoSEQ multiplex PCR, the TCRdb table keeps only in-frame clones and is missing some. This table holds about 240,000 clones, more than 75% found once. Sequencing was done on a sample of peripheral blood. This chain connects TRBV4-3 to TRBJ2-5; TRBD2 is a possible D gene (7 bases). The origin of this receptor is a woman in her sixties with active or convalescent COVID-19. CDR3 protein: CASSQTPGGAYETQYF. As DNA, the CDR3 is TGCGCCAGCAGCCAAACCCCTGGGGGGGCCTATGAGACCCAGTACTTC.